The clone carrying this T cell receptor (beta chain) has a single count. What it binds is not known. The data belong to a study of T cell responses to AZD1222 COVID-19 vaccine. The CDR3 contains 16 residues. CDR1 is SGHAT, CDR2 FQNNGV, per germline. Trimming removed 2 bases at V and 0 bases at J, with 14 bases between. Study conclusions and caveats: Donors were mostly white British, more females; clonal diversity possibly underestimated.

The protocol was immunoSEQ multiplex PCR, while the TCRdb copy is restricted to in-frame clones and leaves out a portion. The sample includes around 99,000 clones, approximately 92% of them seen just once. This clonotype was obtained from an adult who received the AZD1222 COVID-19 vaccine. This specimen was peripheral blood, taken 28 days after the second AZD1222 dose. This chain links TRBV11-2 with TRBJ2-7; unclear D gene. CDR3 DNA sequence: TGTGCCAGCAGCTTATATCGTACGGTAAGCTCCTACGAGCAGTACTTC. Its protein product is CASSLYRTVSSYEQYF. The whole variable domain, filled in from reference TRBV11-2 and TRBJ2-7, reads EAGVAQSPRYKIIEKRQSVAFWCNPISGHATLYWYQQILGQGPKLLIQFQNNGVVDDSQLPKDRFSAERLKGVDSTLKIQPAKLEDSAVYLCASSLYRTVSSYEQYFGPGTRLTVT.